The entry that follows covers one TCR beta chain sequence. What antigen it recognizes has not been identified. In total, around 600 healthy bone marrow donors made up the cohort. At the time of sampling, all cohort members were nominally healthy, though unrecorded immune exposures were likely present. The donor was CMV seropositive and was included in the group of about 290 seropositive cohort members. A peripheral blood sample was collected from each donor, and TCR beta sequencing was performed on peripheral blood mononuclear cells. Genomic DNA was extracted from the blood cell samples with the Qiagen DNeasy Blood Extraction Kit. The library was produced with the immunoSEQ multiplex PCR assay. For the multiplex PCR, a mixture combining 60 forward primers for TCR Vbeta segments and 13 reverse primers for TCR Jbeta segments was used. The CDR3 region of rearranged TCR beta genes was amplified from genomic DNA by a multiplex PCR assay. The amplified TCR beta libraries were sequenced on the Illumina HiSeq System as 87-base-pair reads. In the source study's methods: In a later analysis, around 80 million unique TCR beta chains were counted across the approximately 670 repertoires, and roughly 11 million of these chains were shared by at least two donors. To remove PCR and sequencing errors, raw reads were error-corrected and collapsed into unique sequences using a nearest-neighbor algorithm that merged closely related sequences. To assign V, D and J gene segments, CDR3 sequences were aligned to IMGT reference sequences. For a sequence to be retained, a match of at least six nucleotides to both a V gene segment and a J gene segment was required. A rearrangement was called productive if the CDR3 had no stop codons and remained in frame with V and J, and every other rearrangement was called non-productive. Following IMGT convention, CDR3 was defined as the stretch from the second conserved V-encoded cysteine up to the conserved J-encoded phenylalanine. The earlier analysis of about 610 of the donors excluded any sequence lacking an unambiguous match to a single V gene segment. An earlier analysis of approximately 590 of the donors classified V segments as functional when productive rearrangements were above 56.7% and as segregating when the standard deviation between donors was above 5%. A statistical classification framework was built to diagnose cytomegalovirus status from the catalog of TCR beta chain sequences. V and J gene assignment, in a later analysis, came from comparing TCR nucleotide sequences with IMGT/GENE-DB human TR gene sequences. Using the TCRdist pipeline, a later analysis assigned CDR3 sequences along with most-parsimonious VDJ recombination scenarios. In a later analysis, every TCR beta chain was defined by the combination of its CDR3 amino acid sequence and its V-gene family, and reads without a unique V-gene family were dropped. To address suspected cross-contamination and a sequencing artifact, a later analysis removed under 600 highly shared, low-generation-probability nucleotide sequences. For each public chain, a later analysis derived a clonal expansion index from normalized ranks of inferred template counts within each repertoire. In a later analysis, generation probabilities were computed using a VDJ recombination model fitted to out-of-frame rearrangements, and the results were checked against IGoR. In a later analysis, hypergeometric tests were used to score TCR-TCR, TCR-HLA and TCR-CMV co-occurrence, with a repertoire-size bias correction applied to TCR pairs. In a later analysis, false discovery rates were estimated by permuting HLA or CMV assignments 20 times. In a later analysis, co-occurring TCRs were grouped with DBSCAN, and TCRdist sequence similarity was added when clustering was performed within HLA-allele-positive subsets. Repertoires with fewer than 30,000 or more than 120,000 public chains, plus five repertoires with anomalous nucleotide sharing, were excluded from co-occurrence clustering. The table was pulled from immuneACCESS by TCRdb, which kept in-frame rearrangements only. Such tables lose some clones; where checked, under half of the loss comes from unresolved V genes, and the rest has no known cause. V and J calls and clone size follow that table, whereas D and trimming were derived from the DNA. The sample's table covers just over 20,000 clones. The top ten clonotypes cover 22% of the sample.

The germline V and J ends show losses of 5 bases and 0 bases respectively, and no gene match explains 2 bases of the junction. CDR1 ENHRY and CDR2 SYGVKD were looked up in the germline V gene. From the cysteine up to the phenylalanine, the CDR3 has a length of 16 residues. This entry keeps only the CDR3 DNA: 48 bases, framed from base 1. This specimen belongs to a study of cytomegalovirus exposure and HLA in healthy donors (dated by TCRdb to the late 2010s). Study-wide context: An earlier analysis of fewer than 750 of the donors reported 276 Gb of sequence data and around 120 million unique TCR beta sequences obtained from about 179 million T cells. An early release covering 550 to 700 HLA-typed donors comprised about 300 gigabases of sequencing data and 85 million or so unique TCR sequences. The genetic ancestry cluster associated with self-reported Caucasian donors included about 84% of the approximately 410 genotyped donors. The study aimed to test whether cataloging public T cell receptors could reveal signatures of past pathogen exposure. Using immunosequencing, the study profiled T cell repertoires from about 620 subjects and related those repertoires to cytomegalovirus serostatus. A separate validation cohort of roughly 110 different subjects was used in addition to the approximately 700-subject first cohort. The study combined high-throughput TCR immunosequencing, statistical association of individual TCRs with disease status, and machine learning to predict cytomegalovirus infection status. To study patterns of TCR occurrence, a later analysis re-analyzed previously published TCR beta repertoires from around 660 donors and added high-resolution HLA genotyping. The later analysis used no new phenotypic data to find candidate immune exposures, relying instead on TCR beta sequences and their occurrence across donors. In an earlier analysis of roughly 540 of the donors, high-throughput TCR beta sequencing was used to judge whether each TCR beta V gene segment behaved as functional or pseudogenic. Alongside the repertoire data, information on donor age, sex, ethnicity and CMV serostatus was compiled. Genome-wide SNP genotypes for about 65% of the 666 donors were used in a later genetic analysis, which treated that subset as a discovery cohort. Every discovery cohort repertoire had been produced on one sequencing platform. Class I and class II HLA loci were covered by the typing at four-digit resolution. Typing coverage differed by locus: A, B, C, DRB1 and DQB1 were typed in roughly 620-640 donors, DQA1 in 522, DPA1 in some 600, and DPB1 in 400 to 490. Four to six DR-DQ haplotypes were handled as single units for association and clustering, since linkage in the cohort was strong. Among about 390 genotyped donors of the cohort, an average of 235,054 unique TCR beta nucleotide sequences were sequenced per donor, 15% to 20% of them non-productive.

General findings and caveats noted by the study authors: According to a later analysis, parvovirus B19, influenza, CMV and Epstein-Barr virus appeared linked to several top co-occurrence clusters. An association between a missense DCLRE1C variant and V-gene and J-gene trimming of TCR beta chains was found in a later genetic analysis and replicated in an independent cohort. Because the 87-base-pair reads could not distinguish some IMGT-functional V segments, including TRBV6-2 and TRBV6-3, those segments were excluded. Specific HLA alleles were associated with 15,000 to 20,000 TCR beta sequences at a false discovery rate of 0.05 in a later analysis. The study gave a list of roughly 150 TCR beta chains associated with cytomegalovirus. Strong co-occurrence of HLA alleles, especially DR and DQ, made assigning TCR associations to individual alleles difficult. Broadly in line with IMGT annotations, most TCR beta V segments showed up in productive rearrangements about 90% or about 30% of the time in an earlier analysis of 587 of the donors. Most TCR sequences were seen in very few donors, while some public TCRs were found in many individuals. In a later analysis, HLA-associated TCR beta chains showed more clonal expansion and lower generation probabilities than non-associated chains that were equally common. HLA typing was unavailable for some donors at each locus, so association tests used only the typed subset. The classifier was reported to diagnose cytomegalovirus status with high specificity and sensitivity in both the original and validation cohorts. In vitro tests confirmed that a few of the cytomegalovirus-associated TCR beta chains recognize cytomegalovirus antigens. A further reported finding was that TCR beta sequences accurately predicted the HLA-A and HLA-B alleles for most subjects in the first cohort. This cohort had only TCR beta chains sequenced, and the lack of alpha or paired-chain data limited which features could be detected. In a later analysis, TCR association rates were found to vary across HLA loci, with the most associated TCRs seen for DRB1 alleles and the fewest for HLA-C alleles. For the cohort, immune exposure information was limited to CMV serostatus. Correlated functional status among segregating V segments might be attributable to linkage disequilibrium, but an unknown experimental factor could not be ruled out. Compared with the approximately 710-donor mean, donors in an Asian-associated ancestry cluster had fewer N-insertions in productive TCRs, according to a later genetic analysis. According to a later analysis, most CMV-associated TCR beta chains appeared to be HLA-restricted, and the HLA associations seemed to be driven largely by CMV exposure. The sequencing pipeline was judged likely to have produced a cluster of highly shared sequence variants as a technical artifact. The authors suggested that the approach could potentially be extended to other disease states and immunological phenotypes. Over 15 rarely observed V segments, including chromosome 9 orphons, were excluded from the earlier analysis of almost 600 of the donors because counts were too low. Sequencing depth was assumed to be roughly uniform across donors in the presence/absence analyses, though that assumption may not hold.

Recombination joined TRBV10-3 with TRBJ2-2; TRBD2 lines up with 11 middle nucleotides. This clonotype was obtained from a man in his 60s in good health and CMV-seropositive. Sample: PBMCs. The nucleotide sequence is TGTGCCATCAGTCAGACTAGCGGGGCGAACACCGGGGAGCTGTTTTTT. Its translation is CAISQTSGANTGELFF.